Listed here is a single T cell receptor (beta chain). No antigen is known for it. Per-base qualities were not stored, and no clone one base away is much larger. The data originate from a study of brain T cells in children with intractable seizures (dated by TCRdb to the early 2020s). In terms of the full investigation: A NanoString immunology panel was first used to screen resected brain tissue from 53 pediatric epilepsy surgery cases for immune gene transcripts. Of the roughly 12 selected surgery cases, pre-surgery blood was also sequenced for eight, so four had brain tissue only. Beyond this particular receptor, the publication reports: Because sequencing depth was different between pre-surgery and post-surgery blood, clones absent from the pre-surgery sample may reflect undersampling. Viral specificity was inferred only from CDR3 sequence similarity, and patients' HCMV serostatus was unknown.

From a lookup of the germline V gene (reference sequence), CDR1 and CDR2 are SEHNR and FQNEAQ. After removal of 5 bases from V and 4 bases from J, the junction retains 12 bases not matched to a gene. Taken from cysteine to phenylalanine, the CDR3 has 16 residues. The read is trimmed to its CDR3 DNA, 48 bases read in frame from base 1. The time point label corresponds to: resected brain tissue, or blood drawn just prior to surgery. Surgery cases with the highest brain T cell transcript signatures were selected for TCR beta chain sequencing of brain tissue and, where available, blood. Patients had been treated with at least one anti-epileptic drug before surgery. TCR-sequenced patients were children with drug-resistant epilepsy due to tuberous sclerosis complex, focal cortical dysplasia, Rasmussen encephalitis or hemimegalencephaly. Blood was drawn right before the epilepsy surgery. Bulk genomic DNA was isolated from unsorted brain tissue and whole blood using the Monarch genomic DNA purification kit.

The immunoSEQ assay was applied to genomic DNA to generate the TCR beta chain sequences. As for how the authors treated the data: CDR3 sequences that did not begin with the conserved framework cysteine at position 104 were removed manually. To get clonality, the normalized Shannon's Diversity Index was subtracted from one, giving values from 0 (maximal diversity) to 1 (oligoclonal). Chi-squared comparison-of-proportions tests were used to check whether the frequency of the same CDR3 differed between samples, for example brain versus blood. Public clonotypes were identified by searching immuneACCESS, and similarity to known antiviral clonotypes was assessed with the VDJdb browser. In its TCRdb copy, this immuneACCESS table keeps in-frame sequences only and misses some clones. Where compared with another copy, unresolved V genes explain less than half of these, and the others have no known cause. That table furnishes V, J and clone size, whereas the DNA furnished D and trimming. Within this sample are 80,000 or so clones, with 91% of them counted one time only. Roughly a quarter of the sample is held by the ten biggest clonotypes.

Rearrangement joined TRBV7-9 to TRBJ2-3; 7 junctional bases match TRBD1. This specimen was peripheral blood, taken at surgery. This receptor was obtained from a girl aged 2 to 9 with Rasmussen encephalitis and intractable seizures. At the DNA level, the sequence is TGTGCCAGCAGCCAGAAACAGGGGCCTTTCCCAGATACGCAGTATTTT. Its protein is CASSQKQGPFPDTQYF.